The entry below describes one TCR beta chain. The antigen is not known. The data were taken from a study of naive and memory T cell subsets. General study findings and limits: Over 85% of naive TCR sequences appeared only once, unlike memory subsets.

Both TRBC1 and TRBC2 were covered by a beta constant-region primer of two equimolar oligonucleotides. The ligated cDNA underwent four PCR rounds using SP2 and nested alpha and beta constant-region primers. TCRdb used MiXCR to reprocess the UMI-ligation and nested PCR reads, holding one entry per CDR3 protein. The sample includes approximately 82,000 distinct CDR3 sequences, around 7% seen only once; the top ten take more than 1.5%. The CDR3 runs to 12 residues. V was clipped by 2 bases and J by 3 bases, with 5 bases between them. Per the germline V gene, CDR1 is MNHEY and CDR2 is SVGEGT. The sequence was obtained from a human donor in good health. The chain combines TRBV6-2 or TRBV6-3 with TRBJ2-7; TRBD2 is a possible D gene (5 bases). The source material was central memory CD4+ T cells from blood. DNA of the CDR3: TGTGCCAGCAGTTACCGGGGCTACGAGCAGTACTTC. Residues: CASSYRGYEQYF.